The 10 T cell receptor beta chains below all came from one sample that was sequenced in a study of control samples from healthy donors and cancer patients. Profiled with immunoSEQ multiplex PCR; TCRdb holds only in-frame clones, not every one. This repertoire includes about 200,000 clones. The sample was blood. Receptors originate from a woman in her twenties or thirties in good health.

The rearrangement uses TRBV12-3 or TRBV12-4 and TRBJ1-2; perhaps TRBD1 as D (6 bases). The CDR3 has 13 residues. V shed 1 base and J shed 6 bases, with 9 bases lying between them. The CDR3 coding sequence is TGTGCCAGCAGTTTAGATTACAGGGATGGCTACACCTTC. Its translation is CASSLDYRDGYTF.

The chain couples TRBV2 to TRBJ1-2; D is perhaps TRBD1 (5 bases). From germline, CDR1 is SNHLY and CDR2 FYNNEI. Deletions cut 6 bases from V and 6 bases from J, with 14 bases between. The CDR3 loop spans 13 amino acids. CDR3 protein: CASSERQTNGYTF. The CDR3 DNA follows: TGTGCCAGCAGCGAACGACAGACCAATGGCTACACCTTC.

The CDR3 coding sequence is TGCGCCAGCATAAACCGGGACAGGGCGGGAATTGAAGCTTTCTTT. Protein: CASINRDRAGIEAFF. The V gene is TRBV10-2, the J gene TRBJ1-1; 9 bases are a match to TRBD1. The CDR3 runs 15 residues. Germline values: CDR1 WSHSY, CDR2 SAAADI. The trim removed 7 bases at V and 7 bases at J, leaving 13 bases unmatched.

The chain combines TRBV7-3 with TRBJ2-2; TRBD1 matches 8 bases. The V gene end was trimmed by 5 bases and the J gene end by 1 base; junction bases not matched to a gene: 6. Germline V gene sequence: CDR1 SGHTA, CDR2 FQGTGA. The CDR3 has 16 amino acids. DNA of the CDR3: TGTGCCAGCAGCCCCCAGGGGGCGGGGAACACCGGGGAGCTGTTTTTT. Translating gives CASSPQGAGNTGELFF.

The chain employs TRBV11-3 and TRBJ2-2; no firm D call. The CDR3 sequence is 14 residues long. V was pared by 2 bases and J by 5 bases, with 9 bases between. The V gene's germline CDR1 is SGHNT and CDR2 YENEEA. The CDR3 here is CASSLLPVTGELFF. CDR3 nucleotides: TGTGCCAGCAGCTTACTTCCCGTTACCGGGGAGCTGTTTTTT.

The chain is built from TRBV28 and TRBJ1-4; weak D call: TRBD1 (5 bases). There are 16 residues in the CDR3. Germline values: CDR1 MDHEN, CDR2 SYDVKM. V gave up 5 bases and J gave up 0 bases, with 13 bases separating them. The CDR3 DNA reads TGTGCCAGCAGTACCGGCCCGACAGCAACTAATGAAAAACTGTTTTTT. Its translation: CASSTGPTATNEKLFF.

The rearrangement links TRBV7-9 to TRBJ1-4; perhaps TRBD1 as D (6 bases). The germline V and J ends were trimmed by 5 bases and 7 bases, with 20 bases remaining between them. CDR1 is SEHNR and CDR2 is FQNEAQ in the germline V gene (reference sequence). The CDR3 runs to 16 residues. The CDR3 loop reads CASSPVAGGVSEKLFF. The CDR3 DNA follows: TGTGCCAGCAGCCCAGTCGCGGGGGGCGTTAGTGAAAAACTGTTTTTT. Variable domain in full (rest from reference TRBV7-9 and TRBJ1-4): DTGVSQNPRHKITKRGQNVTFRCDPISEHNRLYWYRQTLGQGPEFLTYFQNEAQLEKSRLLSDRFSAERPKGSFSTLEIQRTEQGDSAMYLCASSPVAGGVSEKLFFGSGTQLSVL.

The chain links TRBV4-1 to TRBJ2-5; 8 bases match TRBD2. CDR3 length: 15 amino acids. CDR1 is MGHRA, CDR2 YSYEKL, per germline. V shed 2 bases, J shed 1 base, and the junction held 3 bases outside the gene matches. The chain's CDR3 is CASSQQAGAQETQYF. As DNA, the CDR3 is TGCGCCAGCAGCCAACAAGCGGGGGCCCAAGAGACCCAGTACTTC.

The chain carries TRBV4-1 and TRBJ2-7, with D maybe TRBD1 (5 bases). The CDR3 is made up of 14 amino acids. The germline CDR1 and CDR2 sequences are MGHRA and YSYEKL. V lost 6 bases and J 0 bases, leaving 12 bases between the germline ends. The CDR3 loop reads CASRPDSLSYEQYF. Here the CDR3 DNA reads TGCGCCAGCAGACCAGACAGCCTCTCCTACGAGCAGTACTTC.

This rearrangement joins TRBV6-4 to TRBJ1-2; D remains ambiguous. Germline V lookup: CDR1 MRHNA, CDR2 SNTAGT. V was pared by 0 bases and J by 8 bases, with 16 bases between. CDR3 size: 15 residues. The CDR3 DNA sequence: TGTGCCAGCAGTGACTCAGGGAATAGGGCAGGCGGCTACACCTTC. It yields the protein CASSDSGNRAGGYTF.